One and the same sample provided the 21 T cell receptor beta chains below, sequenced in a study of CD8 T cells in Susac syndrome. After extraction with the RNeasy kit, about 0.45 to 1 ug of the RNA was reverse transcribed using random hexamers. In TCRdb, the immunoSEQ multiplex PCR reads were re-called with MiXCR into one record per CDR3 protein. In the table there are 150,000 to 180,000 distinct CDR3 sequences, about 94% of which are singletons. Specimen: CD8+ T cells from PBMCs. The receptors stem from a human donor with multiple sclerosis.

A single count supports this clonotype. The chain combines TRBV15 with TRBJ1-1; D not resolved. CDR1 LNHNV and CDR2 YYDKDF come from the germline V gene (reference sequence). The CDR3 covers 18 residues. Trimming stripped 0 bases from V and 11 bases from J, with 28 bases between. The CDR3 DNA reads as TGTGCCACCAGCAGAGATGGTGGTAGGACCCTCCTTGGTGTGAAGGCTTTCTTT. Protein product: CATSRDGGRTLLGVKAFF. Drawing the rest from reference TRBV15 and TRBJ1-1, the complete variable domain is DAMVIQNPRYQVTQFGKPVTLSCSQTLNHNVMYWYQQKSSQAPKLLFHYYDKDFNNEADTPDNFQSRRPNTSFCFLDIRSPGLGDTAMYLCATSRDGGRTLLGVKAFFGQGTRLTVV.

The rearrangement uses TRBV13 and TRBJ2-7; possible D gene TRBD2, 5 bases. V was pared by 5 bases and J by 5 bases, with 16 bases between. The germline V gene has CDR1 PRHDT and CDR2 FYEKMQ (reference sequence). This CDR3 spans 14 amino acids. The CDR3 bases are TGTGCCAGCAGCGGGTCCCGGGATATCCACGAGCAGTACTTC. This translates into CASSGSRDIHEQYF.

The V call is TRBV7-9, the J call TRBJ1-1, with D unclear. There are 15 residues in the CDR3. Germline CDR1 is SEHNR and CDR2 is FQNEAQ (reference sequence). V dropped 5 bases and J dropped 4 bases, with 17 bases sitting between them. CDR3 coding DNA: TGTGCCAGCAGCCCCCGTGGGAACGGCATCACTGAAGCTTTCTTT. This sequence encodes CASSPRGNGITEAFF.

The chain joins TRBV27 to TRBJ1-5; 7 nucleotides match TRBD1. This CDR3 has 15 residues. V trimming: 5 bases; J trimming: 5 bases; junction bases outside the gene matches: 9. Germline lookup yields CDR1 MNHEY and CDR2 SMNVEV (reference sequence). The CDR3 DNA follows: TGTGCCAGCAGTATCGACAGGGATCCCCATCAGCCCCAGCATTTT. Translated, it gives CASSIDRDPHQPQHF.

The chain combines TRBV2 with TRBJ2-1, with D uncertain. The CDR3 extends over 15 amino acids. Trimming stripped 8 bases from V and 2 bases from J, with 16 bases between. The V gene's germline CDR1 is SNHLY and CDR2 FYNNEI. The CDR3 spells CASDSVSRPYNEQFF. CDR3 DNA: TGTGCCAGCGATTCTGTTTCGAGGCCCTACAATGAGCAGTTCTTC.

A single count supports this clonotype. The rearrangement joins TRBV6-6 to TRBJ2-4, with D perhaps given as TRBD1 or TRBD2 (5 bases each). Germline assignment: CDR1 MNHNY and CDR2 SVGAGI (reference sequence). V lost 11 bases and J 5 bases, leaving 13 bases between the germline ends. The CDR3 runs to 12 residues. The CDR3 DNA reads TGTGCCTCTCGGGGCTGGGAAAACATTCAGTACTTC. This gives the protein CASRGWENIQYF.

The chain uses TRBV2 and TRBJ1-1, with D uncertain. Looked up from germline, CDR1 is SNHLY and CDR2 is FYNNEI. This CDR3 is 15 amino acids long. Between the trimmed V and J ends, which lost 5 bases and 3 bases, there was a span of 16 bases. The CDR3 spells CASSNKRGQDTEAFF. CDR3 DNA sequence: TGTGCCAGCAGTAATAAGCGAGGGCAGGACACTGAAGCTTTCTTT.

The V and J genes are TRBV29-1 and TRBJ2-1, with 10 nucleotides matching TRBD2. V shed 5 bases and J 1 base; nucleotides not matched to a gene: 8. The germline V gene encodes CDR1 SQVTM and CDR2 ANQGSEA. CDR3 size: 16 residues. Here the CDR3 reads CSVQGSSGGSYNEQFF. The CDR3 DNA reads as TGCAGCGTTCAGGGGAGTAGCGGGGGGTCCTACAATGAGCAGTTCTTC.

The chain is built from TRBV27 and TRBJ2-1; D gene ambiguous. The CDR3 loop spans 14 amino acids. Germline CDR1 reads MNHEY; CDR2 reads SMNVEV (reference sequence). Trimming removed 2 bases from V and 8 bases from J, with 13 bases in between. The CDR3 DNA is TGTGCCAGCAGTTTACAGGACGGCTTCCATGAGCAGTTCTTC. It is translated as CASSLQDGFHEQFF.

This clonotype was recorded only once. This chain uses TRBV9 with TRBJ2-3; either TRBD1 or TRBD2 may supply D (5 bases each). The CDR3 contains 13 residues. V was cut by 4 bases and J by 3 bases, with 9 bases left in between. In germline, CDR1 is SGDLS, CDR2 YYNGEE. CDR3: CASSRWGTDTQYF. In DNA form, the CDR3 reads TGTGCCAGCAGCAGGTGGGGGACAGATACGCAGTATTTT.

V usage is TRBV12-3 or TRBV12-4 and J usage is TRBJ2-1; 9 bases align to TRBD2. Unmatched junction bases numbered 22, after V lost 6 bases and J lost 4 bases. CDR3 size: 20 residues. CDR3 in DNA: TGTGCCAGCAGCTCTACAACCGGGACTAGCTCGTTGGCAAAATACAATGAGCAGTTCTTC. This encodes CASSSTTGTSSLAKYNEQFF.

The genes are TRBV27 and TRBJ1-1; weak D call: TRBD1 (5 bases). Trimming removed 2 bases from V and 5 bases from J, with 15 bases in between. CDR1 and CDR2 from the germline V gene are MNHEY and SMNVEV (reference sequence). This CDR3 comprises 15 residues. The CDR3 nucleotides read TGTGCCAGCAGTTTAGAAGGGGATGGATGGACTGAAGCTTTCTTT. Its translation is CASSLEGDGWTEAFF.

The CDR3 DNA reads TGTGCCAGCAGCTTGAAGGGACTACAAGAGACCCAGTACTTC. Protein sequence: CASSLKGLQETQYF. The V and J genes are TRBV7-9 and TRBJ2-5; TRBD2 agrees at 7 bases. With V trimmed by 3 bases and J by 2 bases, 3 bases remained unmatched. CDR3 size: 14 residues. Germline lookup yields CDR1 SEHNR and CDR2 FQNEAQ (reference sequence).

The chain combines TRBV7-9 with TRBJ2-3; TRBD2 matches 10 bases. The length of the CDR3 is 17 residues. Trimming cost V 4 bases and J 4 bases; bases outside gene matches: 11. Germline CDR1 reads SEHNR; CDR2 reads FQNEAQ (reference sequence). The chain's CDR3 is CASSSTGERGGPDTQYF. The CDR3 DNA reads TGTGCCAGCAGCTCGACGGGAGAGCGGGGGGGCCCAGATACGCAGTATTTT.

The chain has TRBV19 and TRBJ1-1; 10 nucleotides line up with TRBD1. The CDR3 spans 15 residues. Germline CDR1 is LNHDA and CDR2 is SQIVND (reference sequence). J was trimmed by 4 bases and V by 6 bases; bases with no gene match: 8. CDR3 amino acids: CASSLSRTGGTEAFF. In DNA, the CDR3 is TGTGCCAGTAGCCTATCCCGGACAGGGGGCACTGAAGCTTTCTTT. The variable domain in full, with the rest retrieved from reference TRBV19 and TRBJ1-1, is DGGITQSPKYLFRKEGQNVTLSCEQNLNHDAMYWYRQDPGQGLRLIYYSQIVNDFQKGDIAEGYSVSREKKESFPLTVTSAQKNPTAFYLCASSLSRTGGTEAFFGQGTRLTVV.

CDR3 amino acids: CSARATGHEQYF. In DNA form, the CDR3 reads TGCAGTGCTAGAGCGACAGGTCACGAGCAGTACTTC. V gene TRBV20-1 combines with J gene TRBJ2-7; a weak D match, TRBD1 (6 bases). The CDR3 has 12 amino acids. Germline loops: CDR1 DFQATT, CDR2 SNEGSKA (reference sequence). V was shortened by 1 base and J by 5 bases, with 9 bases between the two germline ends.

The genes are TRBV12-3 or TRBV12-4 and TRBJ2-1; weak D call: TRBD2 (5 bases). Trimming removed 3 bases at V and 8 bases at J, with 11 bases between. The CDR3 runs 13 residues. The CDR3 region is CASSFTSNDEQFF. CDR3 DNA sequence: TGTGCCAGCAGTTTTACTAGTAACGATGAGCAGTTCTTC.

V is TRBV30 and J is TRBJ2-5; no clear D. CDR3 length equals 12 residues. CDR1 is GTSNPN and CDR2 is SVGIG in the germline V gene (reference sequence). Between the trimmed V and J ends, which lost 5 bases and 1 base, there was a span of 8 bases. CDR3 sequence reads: CAWETLQETQYF. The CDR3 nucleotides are TGTGCCTGGGAGACACTCCAAGAGACCCAGTACTTC.

CDR3 bases: TGCGCCAGCAGCCAAGAGTTATACAGCTATAGCAATCAGCCCCAGCATTTT. Its protein product is CASSQELYSYSNQPQHF. This sequence joins TRBV4-3 and TRBJ1-5; unclear D gene. The CDR3 length is 17 residues. The germline gives CDR1 LGHNA, CDR2 YSLEER. V was clipped by 0 bases and J by 0 bases, with 12 bases between them.

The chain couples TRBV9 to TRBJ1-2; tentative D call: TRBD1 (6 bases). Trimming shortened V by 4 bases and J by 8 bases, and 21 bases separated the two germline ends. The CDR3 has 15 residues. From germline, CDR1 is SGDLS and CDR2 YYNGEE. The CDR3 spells CASSPRTPEGGGYTF. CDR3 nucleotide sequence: TGTGCCAGCAGCCCTCGGACTCCGGAGGGGGGAGGCTACACCTTC.

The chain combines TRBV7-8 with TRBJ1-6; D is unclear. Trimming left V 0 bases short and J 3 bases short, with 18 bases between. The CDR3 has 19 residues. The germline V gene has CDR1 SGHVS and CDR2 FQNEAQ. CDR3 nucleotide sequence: TGTGCCAGCAGCTTAGCCCGACAAACAGAGTCCGACTATAATTCACCCCTCCACTTT. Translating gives CASSLARQTESDYNSPLHF.